This is a list of T cell receptor beta chains from one sample in a study of T cells after posttransplantation cyclophosphamide. Generated by immunoSEQ multiplex PCR, the TCRdb table keeps only in-frame clones and is missing some. Sampling found roughly 34,000 clones, none seen once. The sequenced material came from PBMCs. These receptors all come from a woman aged 25 to 39 in good health and a related stem cell transplant donor. Each CDR3 is given without its conserved first and last residue. D genes are given only for firm matches. Clone size is not always given. Where it is, it says once, few, many or a class for expanded clones.

D gene	clone size	J gene	V gene	CDR3 protein
.	few	TRBJ1-2	TRBV9	ASSSQGGGYT
TRBD1	many	TRBJ1-1	TRBV12-5	ASGLPGQGNTEAF
.	many	TRBJ2-3	TRBV5-4	ASSFLGRDTQY
TRBD1	many	TRBJ2-1	TRBV6-2/TRBV6-3	ASSARQGSSYNEQF
TRBD1	many	TRBJ2-1	TRBV7-8	ASTYGQGPYNEQF
.	many	TRBJ2-2	TRBV5-5	ASMERMNTGELF
.	few	TRBJ1-2	TRBV28	ASSLFTGRAYGYT
.	many	TRBJ1-6	TRBV6-2/TRBV6-3	ASSYRPGAYGSPLH
.	many	TRBJ1-4	TRBV7-9	ASSLGQGSKKLF
TRBD1	many	TRBJ1-6	TRBV19	ASSIGTVNSPLH
.	.	TRBJ2-5	TRBV2	ASRGTSMGARQETQY
TRBD1	many	TRBJ1-3	TRBV4-1	ASSQQTGHSGNTIY
TRBD2	many	TRBJ2-3	TRBV6-6	AIYPGGVSDTQY
.	medium-sized	TRBJ1-5	TRBV19	ASTGRGIRNQPQH
.	many	TRBJ2-1	TRBV2	ASSGPSSPSTEQF
TRBD1	many	TRBJ2-7	TRBV18	ASSRGQGVYEQY
TRBD2	many	TRBJ2-1	TRBV5-1	ASSFRGGYNEQF
.	.	TRBJ1-1	TRBV6-5	ASSYWTENSEAF
.	many	TRBJ2-7	TRBV6-1	ASSENSYYEQY
.	few	TRBJ1-2	TRBV7-2	ASSPTGGAGENYGYT
TRBD1	few	TRBJ1-4	TRBV29-1	SVEEGQGSEKLF
TRBD1	few	TRBJ2-5	TRBV19	ASSRQGSETQY
.	few	TRBJ1-5	TRBV12-3/TRBV12-4	ASSRRGQLNQPQH
.	many	TRBJ2-7	TRBV19	ASRGAGQNYEQY
.	many	TRBJ1-4	TRBV5-1	ASSLSRGNNEKLF
TRBD1	many	TRBJ2-1	TRBV5-4	ASSPGTGGGYEQF
TRBD2	many	TRBJ2-3	TRBV7-9	ASSLASGGPSTDTQY
TRBD1	medium-sized	TRBJ2-7	TRBV2	ASRPGDRGYEQY
.	many	TRBJ2-1	TRBV12-3/TRBV12-4	ASSFQSSYNEQF
.	few	TRBJ2-3	TRBV27	ASSFLAGLTDTQY
TRBD1	many	TRBJ2-2	TRBV5-1	ASSLTGQGGGPGELF
.	few	TRBJ2-3	TRBV5-1	ASSLDLATGTDTQY
TRBD1	many	TRBJ2-1	TRBV7-2	ASSRNGGQGNEQF
.	many	TRBJ1-2	TRBV6-5	ASSLDGVDYGYT
TRBD1	many	TRBJ1-2	TRBV2	ASSEGTGRRYGYT
TRBD1	.	TRBJ1-2	TRBV27	ASTRSGQGRIYGYT
TRBD1	many	TRBJ1-4	TRBV5-1	ASSLPTGGTNEKLF
.	many	TRBJ2-7	TRBV10-3	AISGPPEGGVDEQY
.	many	TRBJ2-7	TRBV5-1	ASSLATASYEQY
.	few	TRBJ2-3	TRBV6-2/TRBV6-3	ASTSLGGLSDTQY
TRBD1	.	TRBJ1-1	TRBV6-2/TRBV6-3	ASGDRGRAEAF
TRBD1	many	TRBJ1-2	TRBV6-1	ASTPTGFGGYT
TRBD2	few	TRBJ2-5	TRBV25-1	ASSSILAGAETQY
TRBD1	many	TRBJ2-1	TRBV7-2	ASSMDRNNEQF
.	.	TRBJ2-3	TRBV29-1	SGGQPPQGPQY
.	.	TRBJ1-1	TRBV29-1	STGHSNTEAF
.	many	TRBJ2-7	TRBV12-3/TRBV12-4	ASSLSGEGSYEQY
.	.	TRBJ1-1	TRBV29-1	SVEGISGTSNTEAF
.	many	TRBJ2-7	TRBV5-4	ASSHSRGQALYEQY
.	many	TRBJ2-3	TRBV12-3/TRBV12-4	ASSFRGTDTQY
.	.	TRBJ1-2	TRBV30	AWSLTPPGGYT